Listed here are 14 T cell receptor beta chains from one sample, sequenced in a study of regulatory T cells in long-lasting Graves disease (dated by TCRdb to the early 2020s). Preparation of the library involved multiplex PCR. The listed sequencing device is Illumina HiSeq 4000. TCR beta libraries were built with iRepertoire HTBI primers and Arm-PCR amplification of CDR3 regions. The public sequencing data were trimmed at Q25 with fastp and processed into clonotypes with MiXCR by TCRdb, which kept only in-frame beta chains. Merged by CDR3 protein, the rows form single entries marked with the most common genes and DNA. The sample table contains fewer than 550,000 distinct CDR3 sequences; only one count was recorded for about 17% of them. The top ten clonotypes cover around 23% of the sample. The sample's time point label is to be understood as: newly diagnosed GD, antithyroid drugs for less than 3 months. For both TCR sequencing and RNA sequencing, RNA was extracted from PBMCs in TRIzol.

A further study also used this sample, focusing on T cells in Graves' hyperthyroidism and ophthalmopathy.

This material consisted of peripheral blood mononuclear cells (PBMCs), taken at new diagnosis, from a patient treated with antithyroid drugs. These receptors originate from a woman in her late teens or twenties with Graves disease. Donor details come from another sample of the same person, matched by shared clones.

This clonotype was counted ten times or more. The chain is built from TRBV7-8 and TRBJ2-2; D is undetermined. The CDR3 consists of 15 residues. Germline loops: CDR1 SGHVS, CDR2 FQNEAQ. Trimming took off 2 bases at V and 1 base at J, with 8 bases between the two ends. The CDR3 spells CASSLTRQNTGELFF. The DNA for the CDR3 is TGTGCCAGCAGCTTAACCAGGCAGAACACCGGGGAGCTGTTTTTT.

This clonotype occurred many times. The V gene is TRBV10-3, the J gene TRBJ2-7; the match to TRBD2 covers 9 bases. Germline loops: CDR1 ENHRY, CDR2 SYGVKD. Trimming took 3 bases from V and 7 from J; bases not matched to a gene: 4. CDR3 length: 13 residues. CDR3 in amino acids: CAISDGGRVEQYF. CDR3 DNA sequence: TGTGCCATCAGTGATGGCGGGAGGGTGGAGCAGTACTTC.

This chain joins TRBV20-1 and TRBJ2-7; TRBD2 matches 10 bases. This CDR3 is built from 14 residues. Germline V gives CDR1 DFQATT, CDR2 SNEGSKA (reference sequence). The ends lost 3 bases at V and 1 base at J; junction bases unmatched: 3. CDR3 amino acids: CSARQLAGSYEQYF. The CDR3 coding sequence is TGCAGTGCTAGGCAACTAGCGGGGTCCTACGAGCAGTACTTC.

Remarks on this clonotype: A much larger clone sits a single nucleotide away, making a read error possible. This chain connects TRBV11-2 to TRBJ2-2; 9 bases agree with TRBD2. The CDR3 consists of 16 residues. Germline V gene lookup returns CDR1 SGHAT and CDR2 FQNNGV. The CDR3 sequence: CASSLMAGGYTGELVF. The CDR3 DNA reads TGTGCCAGCAGCTTAATGGCGGGAGGGTACACCGGGGAGCTGGTTTTT.

This clonotype was detected a few times. The chain uses TRBV5-8 and TRBJ1-2; 7 bases line up with TRBD1. The CDR3 has 13 residues. With 3 bases clipped from V and 4 bases from J, the junction kept 3 bases outside the gene matches. Germline assignment: CDR1 SGHTS and CDR2 YDEGEE. The chain's CDR3 is CASSYGQVYGYTF. For the CDR3, the DNA is TGTGCCAGCAGCTACGGACAGGTCTATGGCTACACCTTC.

The chain is built from TRBV5-1 and TRBJ2-1, with a weak D call TRBD2 (6 bases). Germline values: CDR1 SGHRS, CDR2 YFSETQ. V dropped 4 bases and J dropped 6 bases, with 11 bases sitting between them. The CDR3 totals 13 residues. The chain's CDR3 is CASSPPGVNEQFF. Here the CDR3 DNA reads TGCGCCAGCAGCCCCCCGGGGGTCAATGAGCAGTTCTTC.

With respect to this clonotype: Since a much larger clone is just one base distant, this may be a read error. V gene TRBV5-1 combines with J gene TRBJ2-4, with D hard to call. V dropped 3 bases and J dropped 13 bases, with 23 bases sitting between them. This CDR3 has 15 residues. Germline CDR1 is SGHRS and CDR2 is YFSETQ. CDR3 sequence: CASSSQAFAYNEQYF. CDR3 DNA sequence: TGCGCCAGCAGCTCCCAGGCCTTCGCCTACAATGAGCAGTACTTC.

Ten or more counts support this clonotype. V usage is TRBV11-2 and J usage is TRBJ2-2; D uncertain. The CDR3 runs 13 residues. The V gene's germline CDR1 is SGHAT and CDR2 FQNNGV. With 5 bases removed from V and 3 bases from J, the gap between germline ends came to 7 bases. In nucleotides, the CDR3 is TGTGCCAGCAGCGCTTTAGACACCGGGGAGCTGTTTTTT. This gives the protein CASSALDTGELFF.

V is TRBV6-1 and J is TRBJ2-3; 9 bases are shared with TRBD2. The CDR3 runs 14 residues. Germline trimming cut 6 bases from V and 2 bases from J; bases unmatched to any gene: 3. CDR1 and CDR2 (germline): MNHNS, SASEGT. DNA of the CDR3: TGTGCCAGCAGGACTAGCGGAAACACAGATACGCAGTATTTT. Translated: CASRTSGNTDTQYF.

The sample holds many counts of this clonotype. The J gene is TRBJ2-5, the V gene TRBV20-1; 9 nucleotides align to TRBD2. J gave up 2 bases and V 6 bases, and 7 bases lay outside the gene matches. CDR3 length: 14 residues. Germline V gives CDR1 DFQATT, CDR2 SNEGSKA (reference sequence). This CDR3 reads CSANKAGGQETQYF. The CDR3, as DNA: TGCAGTGCAAATAAAGCGGGAGGACAAGAGACCCAGTACTTC.

This chain links TRBV18 with TRBJ2-1; tentatively, D is TRBD1 (6 bases). Trimming shortened V by 5 bases and J by 13 bases, and 24 bases separated the two germline ends. Germline V gene sequence: CDR1 KGHSH, CDR2 LQKENI. The CDR3 is 15 residues long. This CDR3 is CASSNPEQGALQQFF. CDR3 coding DNA: TGTGCCAGCTCAAATCCAGAACAGGGTGCCCTTCAACAGTTCTTC.

This clonotype was picked up a small number of times. V gene TRBV10-3 combines with J gene TRBJ2-1; D is tentatively TRBD1 or TRBD2 (6 bases each). With 6 bases removed from V and 8 bases from J, the gap between germline ends came to 20 bases. The V gene's germline CDR1 is ENHRY and CDR2 SYGVKD. The CDR3 has 15 amino acids. CDR3: CAIRGGGANDDEQFF. CDR3 in DNA: TGTGCCATCAGGGGGGGCGGGGCCAATGATGATGAGCAGTTCTTC.

This clonotype was observed a handful of times. V is TRBV20-1 and J is TRBJ2-7; the D gene is possibly TRBD2 (6 bases). Germline V CDR1 and CDR2: DFQATT, SNEGSKA (reference sequence). The CDR3 has 14 amino acids. With 5 bases removed from V and 0 bases from J, the gap between germline ends came to 14 bases. CDR3 loop: CSAVGGLSSYEQYF. The CDR3, as DNA: TGCAGTGCTGTGGGGGGTCTTAGCTCCTACGAGCAGTACTTC.

Many counts were recorded for this clonotype. The gene calls are TRBV10-2 and TRBJ2-7; TRBD1 matches 10 bases. The junction had 5 bases not matched to a gene; V was cut back by 6 bases and J by 3 bases. This CDR3 has 14 amino acids. Germline V gives CDR1 WSHSY, CDR2 SAAADI. In DNA, the CDR3 is TGCGCCAGCAGGGGGACAGGGGCGGTCTACGAGCAGTACTTC. Its protein product is CASRGTGAVYEQYF.